This is a list of T cell receptor beta chains from one sample in a study of blood T cell repertoires in COVID-19. Repertoires were generated with immunoSEQ multiplex PCR, while TCRdb's copy carries only in-frame clones and drops some. This repertoire shows 140,000 or so clones, 84% found once; its top ten account for 3.4%. The sample was PBMCs or T cells enriched from blood (not recorded which). Receptors were obtained from a woman aged 45 to 65 with acute COVID-19. The CDR3 runs from the conserved cysteine through the conserved F or W. Each record gives: clone size, V gene, D gene, J gene, CDR3 protein, CDR3 DNA. The D gene is left open where the match is weak. The size entry is marked missing in some rows and otherwise reads once, few, many or a size class.

>.|TRBV19|TRBD2|TRBJ2-3
CASRGTSDSTDTQYF
TGTGCCAGTAGGGGAACTAGCGATTCCACAGATACGCAGTATTTT
>.|TRBV19|.|TRBJ1-2
CASSIPGLENKGYTF
TGTGCCAGTAGTATACCGGGTTTAGAGAATAAAGGCTACACCTTC
>once|TRBV19|.|TRBJ1-2
CASTANHRVGYGYTF
TGTGCCAGTACCGCAAATCACAGGGTAGGCTATGGCTACACCTTC
>.|TRBV5-5|.|TRBJ2-7
CASSPRRAGSSYEQYF
TGTGCCAGCAGCCCTCGGCGGGCGGGGAGCTCCTACGAGCAGTACTTC
>.|TRBV6-2/TRBV6-3|TRBD1|TRBJ1-3
CASSPGQGASGNTIYF
TGTGCCAGCAGTCCGGGACAGGGGGCTTCTGGAAACACCATATATTTT
>.|TRBV12-3/TRBV12-4|.|TRBJ1-5
CASSLTGPQPQHF
TGTGCCAGCAGTTTAACAGGGCCTCAGCCCCAGCATTTT
>.|TRBV14|.|TRBJ1-1
CASSPRNTEAFF
TGTGCCAGCAGCCCTAGGAACACTGAAGCTTTCTTT
>.|TRBV2|TRBD2|TRBJ2-3
CASRASGRLGDTQYF
TGTGCCAGCAGAGCTAGCGGGAGGTTGGGAGATACGCAGTATTTT
>.|TRBV5-1|TRBD2|TRBJ2-7
CASSSSPASGYYEQYF
TGCGCCAGCAGCTCCAGCCCGGCTAGCGGGTACTACGAGCAGTACTTC
>once|TRBV19|.|TRBJ2-2
CASRPVGATGELFF
TGTGCCAGTCGGCCTGTGGGGGCTACCGGGGAGCTGTTTTTT
>.|TRBV6-5|TRBD2|TRBJ2-3
CASSSGVSTDTQYF
TGTGCCAGTTCTAGCGGGGTTAGCACAGATACGCAGTATTTT
>.|TRBV28|.|TRBJ1-1
CASSLFPNQGAEAFF
TGTGCCAGCAGTTTATTTCCTAATCAGGGCGCTGAAGCTTTCTTT
>.|TRBV11-3|TRBD2|TRBJ2-7
CASSPGTSREQYF
TGTGCCAGCAGCCCAGGGACTAGCCGGGAGCAGTACTTC
>.|TRBV19|.|TRBJ2-2
CASSILLAGAGELFF
TGTGCCAGTAGTATTCTCTTAGCAGGGGCCGGGGAGCTGTTTTTT
>.|TRBV4-1|TRBD1|TRBJ2-3
CASSSTGQNYLGDTQYF
TGCGCCAGCAGCTCCACGGGACAGAACTATCTAGGTGATACGCAGTATTTT
>few|TRBV7-9|TRBD1|TRBJ2-7
CASSSPFTSGTGGSYEQYF
TGTGCCAGCAGCTCCCCCTTTACGTCCGGGACAGGGGGATCTTACGAGCAGTACTTC
>few|TRBV9|.|TRBJ1-3
CASSVATEYSGNTIYF
TGTGCCAGCAGCGTAGCTACGGAGTATTCTGGAAACACCATATATTTT
>once|TRBV5-1|.|TRBJ2-2
CASSSSDTGELFF
TGCGCCAGCAGCTCCTCAGACACCGGGGAGCTGTTTTTT
>.|TRBV27|TRBD1|TRBJ1-5
CASSLSGGGNQPQHF
TGTGCCAGCAGTTTATCAGGGGGCGGCAATCAGCCCCAGCATTTT
>.|TRBV15|.|TRBJ2-7
CATSRDRGPEVQYF
TGTGCCACCAGCAGAGATCGCGGGCCGGAGGTGCAGTACTTC
>.|TRBV2|.|TRBJ1-4
CASSETLPTNEKLFF
TGTGCCAGCAGTGAAACCCTACCAACTAATGAAAAACTGTTTTTT
>.|TRBV3-1/TRBV3-2|TRBD2|TRBJ2-1
CASSHSGLAGEQFF
TGTGCCAGCAGCCACTCGGGACTAGCCGGTGAGCAGTTCTTC
>.|TRBV4-1|TRBD1|TRBJ1-1
CASSQAYRGSTEAFF
TGCGCCAGCAGCCAAGCCTACAGGGGCTCAACTGAAGCTTTCTTT
>.|TRBV24-1|.|TRBJ2-5
CASQGRARGETQYF
TGTGCCTCCCAGGGGAGGGCCCGAGGAGAGACCCAGTACTTC
>few|TRBV20-1|.|TRBJ1-1
CSARRGEAFF
TGCAGTGCCCGGCGGGGTGAAGCTTTCTTT
>once|TRBV2|TRBD1|TRBJ1-1
CATAGQGGRNTEAFF
TGTGCCACCGCCGGACAGGGGGGAAGGAACACTGAAGCTTTCTTT
>.|TRBV16|TRBD1|TRBJ1-4
CASSPRGLEKLFF
TGTGCCAGCAGCCCCAGGGGGCTTGAAAAACTGTTTTTT
>.|TRBV27|TRBD1|TRBJ1-3
CASSLGTGAGNTIYF
TGTGCCAGCAGTTTAGGGACAGGAGCTGGAAACACCATATATTTT